The clone carrying this T cell receptor (beta chain) was seen a handful of times. The record originates from a study of patients and donors after allogeneic stem cell transplantation. TCRdb re-called the RT-PCR reads through MiXCR, storing one row per CDR3 protein. The data hold some 60,000 distinct CDR3 sequences, with 10% to 15% observed a single time. The CDR3 is made up of 16 amino acids. Per the germline V gene, CDR1 is SGHVS and CDR2 is FQNEAQ. Trimming at V came to 5 bases and at J to 3 bases, leaving 10 bases not matched to a gene. The specimen was blood, either unsorted or a sorted T cell fraction (not recorded which). The clonotype originates from a human donor who was either an allogeneic HSCT recipient or a stem cell or donor lymphocyte infusion donor (not recorded which). It is not recorded whose cells these are; they may come from a transplant donor. The chain has TRBV7-8 and TRBJ2-1; 7 nucleotides line up with TRBD2. The CDR3 is CASSRRREGLYNEQFF. As DNA, the CDR3 is TGTGCCAGCAGCCGCCGGAGGGAGGGGCTCTACAATGAGCAGTTCTTC.